The rows below give T cell receptor beta chains drawn from one sample of a study of Ad26.COV2.S vaccination and SARS-CoV-2 variants. Libraries were prepared by immunoSEQ multiplex PCR; TCRdb keeps only in-frame clonotypes and omits some of them. The sample holds about 480,000 clones, 87% seen once. The sequencing here drew on peripheral blood, taken in a trial of Ad26.COV2.S vaccine versus placebo. Receptors originate from a person aged 18-60 years who received the Ad26.COV2.S COVID-19 vaccine or a placebo. The CDR3 runs from the conserved cysteine through the conserved F or W. Each record gives: D gene, J gene, V gene, clone size, CDR3 DNA, CDR3 protein. D genes are given only for firm matches. Size values are once, few and many counts, or a class for expanded clones, and some rows have none.

TRBD2	TRBJ2-1	TRBV29-1	-	TGCAGCGTTGTAGCGGAAGCGGGAGGTAATGAGCAGTTCTTC	CSVVAEAGGNEQFF
TRBD2	TRBJ2-3	TRBV6-1	-	TGTGCCAGCAGTGCTCGAAGCGGGGCGGGCGGGCGCCCAGATACGCAGTATTTT	CASSARSGAGGRPDTQYF
TRBD1	TRBJ1-3	TRBV7-8	-	TGTGCCACTCGACAGGGGACCTCTGGAAACACCATATATTTT	CATRQGTSGNTIYF
TRBD1	TRBJ1-5	TRBV4-1	once	TGCGCCAGCAGCCAGGCCCCGGGACAGGGTTCTTCTCAGCCCCAGCATTTT	CASSQAPGQGSSQPQHF
TRBD1	TRBJ2-2	TRBV19	medium-sized	TGTGCCAGTAGTACGACAGGGGAAAACACCGGGGAGCTGTTTTTT	CASSTTGENTGELFF
-	TRBJ2-7	TRBV5-6	-	TGTGCCAGCAGCTTGCCCCGGGTTCCCTACGAGCAGTACTTC	CASSLPRVPYEQYF
TRBD2	TRBJ2-1	TRBV9	-	TGTGCCAGCAGCGTAGAAAGACTAGCGGGAGCTCACGAGCAGTTCTTC	CASSVERLAGAHEQFF
-	TRBJ1-4	TRBV4-1	-	TGCGCCAGCAGCCAAGATGGCACGGGTAATGAAAAACTGTTTTTT	CASSQDGTGNEKLFF
TRBD1	TRBJ1-4	TRBV27	-	TGTGCCAGCAGTTCACGGACAGGACGTAATGAAAAACTGTTTTTT	CASSSRTGRNEKLFF
-	TRBJ1-4	TRBV12-2	-	TGTGCAAGTCGCTTAGACGGGGGTGGTGAAAAACTGTTTTTT	CASRLDGGGEKLFF
TRBD1	TRBJ2-7	TRBV18	-	TGTGCCAGCTCACCTTCAGACAGGGGGCTAATCTCCGGCGAGCAGTACTTC	CASSPSDRGLISGEQYF
-	TRBJ1-4	TRBV24-1	-	TGTGCCACCAGTGACCCGGGACAAAGTAATGAAAAACTGTTTTTT	CATSDPGQSNEKLFF
-	TRBJ2-2	TRBV5-1	-	TGCGCCAGCAGAGACGGGCCTCCCCCGTACACCGGGGAGCTGTTTTTT	CASRDGPPPYTGELFF
TRBD1	TRBJ2-7	TRBV19	-	TGTGCCAGTAGTATAGCGGTTTCGGGGACAGGGGTCTACGAGCAGTACTTC	CASSIAVSGTGVYEQYF
TRBD2	TRBJ2-1	TRBV10-3	-	TGTGCCACCCGGGGGGGGCGGGAGTCTAGGAATGAGCAGTTCTTC	CATRGGRESRNEQFF
-	TRBJ2-7	TRBV28	-	TGTGCCAGCAACACGGCCTACGAGCAGTACTTC	CASNTAYEQYF